A single sample gave rise to the 10 T cell receptor beta chains below, sequenced in a study of a mutant IDH1 vaccine in newly diagnosed glioma. Which antigens these TCRs recognize remains unknown. Specified time point: week 11, during vaccination. A single vaccine dose contained 300 ug of mutant IDH1 20-mer peptide, and topical imiquimod was used with it. Clones were sequenced by immunoSEQ multiplex PCR, and TCRdb holds only the in-frame ones, with some missing. The sample includes roughly 61,000 clones, 75% to 85% of them seen just once. Material: PBMCs, obtained from a glioma patient whose treatment included an IDH1 peptide vaccine. The receptor source for this set is a middle-aged man with glioma.

This clone was detected only a few times. This rearrangement joins TRBV29-1 to TRBJ1-1; the D gene is possibly TRBD1 (5 bases). Trimming stripped 6 bases from V and 10 bases from J, with 9 bases between. CDR3 length equals 9 residues. Germline values: CDR1 SQVTM, CDR2 ANQGSEA. The CDR3 loop reads CSVGDPAFF. DNA of the CDR3: TGCAGCGTAGGGGACCCAGCTTTCTTT.

The rearrangement uses TRBV6-5 and TRBJ2-1, with TRBD2 matching over 9 bases. The CDR3 is 16 residues long. Germline V gene lookup returns CDR1 MNHEY and CDR2 SVGAGI. The junction had 4 bases not matched to a gene; V was cut back by 4 bases and J by 0 bases. As DNA, the CDR3 is TGTGCCAGCAGTTCGGATAGCGGGAGCTCCTACAATGAGCAGTTCTTC. Its translation is CASSSDSGSSYNEQFF.

CDR3 region: CASGSGNNEQFF. The CDR3 region has the DNA TGTGCCAGTGGTAGCGGGAACAATGAGCAGTTCTTC. The chain has TRBV19 and TRBJ2-1, with 8 bases that match TRBD2. V was pared by 8 bases and J by 5 bases, with 2 bases of the junction left unmatched. Germline CDR1 reads LNHDA; CDR2 reads SQIVND (reference sequence). The length of the CDR3 is 12 residues.

The chain employs TRBV6-6 and TRBJ2-1; no definite D call. The ends were cut back, 8 bases at V and 7 bases at J, with 9 bases in the middle. Germline CDR1 MNHNY, CDR2 SVGAGI (reference sequence). CDR3 size: 11 residues. The CDR3 DNA follows: TGTGCCAGCTCATGGGATAATGAGCAGTTCTTC. Translation: CASSWDNEQFF.

This clone was detected a few times. V usage is TRBV19 and J usage is TRBJ1-5, with no clear D. Germline lookup yields CDR1 LNHDA and CDR2 SQIVND (reference sequence). V lost 8 bases and J lost 0, with 14 bases in between. This CDR3 spans 15 amino acids. CDR3 residues: CASVPTTFSNQPQHF. The CDR3 DNA follows: TGTGCCAGTGTGCCGACGACCTTTAGCAATCAGCCCCAGCATTTT.

This chain connects TRBV13 to TRBJ2-1; TRBD2 matches 11 bases. From germline, CDR1 is PRHDT and CDR2 FYEKMQ (reference sequence). V was clipped by 5 bases and J by 0 bases; unmatched bases: 3. The CDR3 contains 16 residues. CDR3 nucleotides: TGTGCCAGCAGCGATACTAGCGGGAGCTCCTACAATGAGCAGTTCTTC. Translating it yields CASSDTSGSSYNEQFF.

The chain employs TRBV4-1 and TRBJ1-6; D call uncertain. Trimming took off 1 base at V and 10 bases at J, with 17 bases between the two ends. The CDR3 sequence is 16 residues long. Germline CDR1 MGHRA, CDR2 YSYEKL. The DNA of the CDR3 is TGCGCCAGCAGCCAAGGGGAACGGATGAATGGCTCACCCCTCCACTTT. The encoded protein is CASSQGERMNGSPLHF.

This rearrangement joins TRBV29-1 to TRBJ1-6; D unresolved. The ends were cut back, 2 bases at V and 9 bases at J, with 11 bases in the middle. The CDR3 is 13 amino acids. Germline CDR1 SQVTM, CDR2 ANQGSEA. The CDR3 region has the DNA TGCAGCGTTGAACCTACAGCGGGTTCACCCCTCCACTTT. Translating it yields CSVEPTAGSPLHF.

The count of this clone is one. The CDR3 bases are TGTGCCAGCAGCCAGCGGGCTAGCGGGCGCTACAATGAGCAGTTCTTC. It specifies CASSQRASGRYNEQFF. The chain is built from TRBV14 and TRBJ2-1; 8 nucleotides align to TRBD2. This CDR3 contains 16 residues. CDR1 SGHDN and CDR2 FVKESK come from the germline V gene. The J segment lost 3 bases and the V segment lost 3 bases, leaving 7 bases of the junction unmatched. The variable domain in full, with the rest retrieved from reference TRBV14 and TRBJ2-1, is EAGVTQFPSHSVIEKGQTVTLRCDPISGHDNLYWYRRVMGKEIKFLLHFVKESKQDESGMPNNRFLAERTGGTYSTLKVQPAELEDSGVYFCASSQRASGRYNEQFFGPGTRLTVL.

The chain uses TRBV30 and TRBJ2-2; maybe TRBD1 (5 bases). This CDR3 contains 11 residues. Per the germline V gene, CDR1 is GTSNPN and CDR2 is SVGIG (reference sequence). V dropped 5 bases and J dropped 5 bases, with 6 bases sitting between them. CDR3 bases: TGTGCCTGGCAGGGAACCGGGGAGCTGTTTTTT. Encoded protein: CAWQGTGELFF.